This T cell receptor (beta chain) originates from a study of T-cell reconstitution after alpha-beta-depleted transplantation in children. Findings and caveats of the study: Some patients' high day-60 TCRbeta diversity was traced to surviving recipient T cells and thymic progenitors. Reports say that about two months after transplant, the alpha-beta T cells came out of several hundred graft clones that had expanded. T-cell counts and diversity were attributed mostly to newly produced T cells one year after transplant.

V gave up 8 bases and J gave up 4 bases, with 12 bases separating them. The length of the CDR3 is 11 residues. Per germline, CDR1 DFQATT and CDR2 SNEGSKA (reference sequence). During its preparation, the TCRbeta library received unique molecular identifiers. TCRdb reanalysed the PCR reads using MiXCR and keeps one entry per CDR3 protein. The profile shows around 200,000 distinct CDR3 sequences, roughly 15% of them singletons. The table lists this clonotype with a few counts. Its antigen remains unknown. This sequence was found in a male patient under 10 years old who had a stem cell transplant for acute lymphoblastic leukemia, so the T cells may come from the graft donor. This chain links TRBV20-1 with TRBJ2-7, with D possibly being TRBD2 (6 bases). Specimen: PBMCs, mostly from graft donor cells, collected 360 days after TCRalphabeta/CD19-depleted stem cell transplant. CDR3 sequence: CSSSRGYEQYF. DNA of the CDR3: TGCAGTTCCAGTCGGGGGTACGAGCAGTACTTC.